Sequencing of this T cell receptor (beta chain) was carried out in a study of T cell clones after liver transplantation. Study overall: A pre-transplant mixed lymphocyte reaction with TCRbeta sequencing defined graft-donor-reactive clones followed in post-transplant blood.

Clones were read by immunoSEQ multiplex PCR, and TCRdb kept only the in-frame ones, dropping some. Found here are about 120,000 clones, less than 95% of them singletons; the top ten hold 0.75% to 0.85%. Germline values: CDR1 SQVTM, CDR2 ANQGSEA. Trimming left V 6 bases short and J 5 bases short, with 13 bases between. The CDR3 consists of 12 residues. Findings of the study overall: These preliminary findings come from unstandardized post-transplant sampling times. Post-transplant, graft-donor-reactive CD4 TCRbeta sequences in blood dropped significantly in 5 of 8 subjects.

Sorting of unstimulated PBMCs yielded separate CD3+CD4+ and CD3+CD8+ fractions. Of note for this clone: The antigen remains unidentified.

The sequences come from CD4+ T cells from blood, collected 12 months after liver transplant. V gene TRBV29-1 combines with J gene TRBJ1-2; D unclear. This sequence originates from a human patient who received a liver transplant. A share of the T cells may be of graft donor origin. For the CDR3, the DNA is TGCAGCGTCCTATACGGGCAGTATGGCTACACCTTC. It yields the protein CSVLYGQYGYTF.